A single sample gave rise to the 31 T cell receptor beta chains below, sequenced in a study of human T cells and chemical hapten exposure. MiXCR, applied by TCRdb to the RACE reads, yields one record per CDR3 protein. Counted here are about 28,000 distinct CDR3 sequences, approximately 7.4% occurring once; the ten biggest clones make up 9% to 10%. Documented time point: healthy volunteer bleed at 2 weeks. The authors extracted total RNA from unfractionated whole blood. Input material: whole blood. The receptors originated from a human donor in good health. Some clones in this sample may be carry-over from other donors' samples.

This clonotype came up many times. The chain recombines TRBV29-1 with TRBJ2-1; 9 bases are a match to TRBD1. There are 14 residues in the CDR3. The germline V gene has CDR1 SQVTM and CDR2 ANQGSEA. J lost 7 bases, V lost 4 bases, and 8 bases had no gene match. DNA for the CDR3: TGCAGCGTTGTTCGGGACAGGGTTGGAAATGAGCAGTTCTTC. It specifies CSVVRDRVGNEQFF.

CDR3 nucleotide sequence: TGTGCCAGCAGCCAACAAGACACAGATACGCAGTATTTT. This encodes CASSQQDTDTQYF. The chain links TRBV4-2 to TRBJ2-3, with no clear D. The CDR3 runs to 13 residues. The V end was cut by 2 bases, the J end by 2 bases, with 5 bases between. Germline assignment: CDR1 LGHNA and CDR2 YNFKEQ.

The sample holds many counts of this clonotype. The rearrangement links TRBV10-2 to TRBJ2-2, with 9 bases identical to TRBD2. V shed 6 bases, J shed 0 bases, and the junction held 11 bases outside the gene matches. CDR1 is WSHSY and CDR2 is SAAADI in the germline V gene. The CDR3 has 18 residues. Here the CDR3 reads CASSLDTSGHTNTGELFF. The CDR3 DNA reads as TGCGCCAGCAGCCTGGATACTAGCGGGCATACGAACACCGGGGAGCTGTTTTTT.

In its sample, this clonotype was seen a few times. The chain combines TRBV5-4 with TRBJ1-5, with 8 bases aligning to TRBD1. CDR3 length: 15 amino acids. Losses at the gene ends were 3 bases for V and 2 bases for J; bases not matched to a gene: 4. Germline assignment: CDR1 SGHNT and CDR2 YYREEE (reference sequence). The CDR3, as DNA: TGTGCCAGCAGCTCAGGGGGCCTGGGCAATCAGCCCCAGCATTTT. Translating it yields CASSSGGLGNQPQHF.

Remarks on this clonotype: Its ends do not fully match the called genes, so a read error is possible. The genes are TRBV18 and TRBJ1-2, with D possibly being TRBD1 (5 bases). Germline CDR1 reads KGHSH; CDR2 reads LQKENI. The CDR3 consists of 17 residues. The CDR3 coding sequence is TGTGCCAGCTCACCACTCACGACAGTCTCCGGCCTCGATGGCGACACCTTC. It codes for CASSPLTTVSGLDGDTF. The variable domain in full, completed from reference TRBV18 and TRBJ1-2, reads NAGVMQNPRHLVRRRGQEARLRCSPMKGHSHVYWYRQLPEEGLKFMVYLQKENIIDESGMPKERFSAEFPKEGPSILRIQQVVRGDSAAYFCASSPLTTVSGLDGDTFGSGTRLTVV.

Only a few counts were recorded for this clonotype. The gene calls are TRBV5-1 and TRBJ2-7, with a tentative D call TRBD2 (6 bases). In germline, CDR1 is SGHRS, CDR2 YFSETQ. V was clipped by 2 bases and J by 7 bases, with 16 bases between them. The CDR3 spans 14 residues. In DNA form, the CDR3 reads TGCGCCAGCAGCTTCCCGGGGACTTTGGGTGAGCAGTACTTC. The encoded protein is CASSFPGTLGEQYF.

This clonotype was counted ten times or more. The chain carries TRBV5-4 and TRBJ1-4; 10 nucleotides match TRBD1. The CDR3 has 16 residues. Germline loops: CDR1 SGHNT, CDR2 YYREEE (reference sequence). Unmatched junction bases numbered 5, after V lost 4 bases and J lost 2 bases. The DNA of the CDR3 is TGTGCCAGCAGCGCGGGACAGGGGAGCACTAATGAAAAACTGTTTTTT. It is translated as CASSAGQGSTNEKLFF.

This clonotype was found many times. This sequence joins TRBV29-1 and TRBJ1-1; D is possibly TRBD1 (6 bases). From germline, CDR1 is SQVTM and CDR2 ANQGSEA. Trimming took off 6 bases at V and 3 bases at J, with 11 bases between the two ends. The CDR3 has 12 residues. For the CDR3, the DNA is TGCAGCGTGAACACAGGGTACACTGAAGCTTTCTTT. Its protein is CSVNTGYTEAFF. The whole variable domain, filled in from reference TRBV29-1 and TRBJ1-1, reads SAVISQKPSRDICQRGTSLTIQCQVDSQVTMMFWYRQQPGQSLTLIATANQGSEATYESGFVIDKFPISRPNLTFSTLTVSNMSPEDSSIYLCSVNTGYTEAFFGQGTRLTVV.

This sequence joins TRBV5-5 and TRBJ1-3, with D hard to call. V lost 4 bases and J lost 4, with 12 bases in between. The CDR3 is made up of 14 amino acids. Germline lookup yields CDR1 SGHKS and CDR2 YYEKEE (reference sequence). The CDR3 nucleotides are TGTGCCAGCAGCCTTGGGAGGGCCGGAAACACCATATATTTT. This translates into CASSLGRAGNTIYF.

This clonotype turned up a few times. V is TRBV11-2 and J is TRBJ1-1; tentatively, D is TRBD1 (5 bases). The CDR3 totals 14 residues. V shed 4 bases and J shed 4 bases, with 13 bases lying between them. The germline V gene has CDR1 SGHAT and CDR2 FQNNGV. The CDR3, as DNA: TGTGCCAGCAGCTCTCAGGGTATGGGCACTGAAGCTTTCTTT. It translates to CASSSQGMGTEAFF.

The chain recombines TRBV6-5 with TRBJ1-2, with 7 bases that match TRBD1. CDR1 and CDR2 from the germline V gene are MNHEY and SVGAGI. The CDR3 runs to 14 residues. V lost 5 bases, J lost 4 bases, and 7 bases stayed unmatched. The chain's CDR3 is CASSRTGSFYGYTF. The CDR3 DNA follows: TGTGCCAGCAGTCGGACAGGTTCTTTCTATGGCTACACCTTC.

This clonotype was counted ten times or more. This chain joins TRBV29-1 and TRBJ1-1, with D possibly TRBD1 on 6 matching bases. The CDR3 runs to 13 residues. Trimming took 6 bases from V and 0 from J, leaving 11 bases between them. Per germline, CDR1 SQVTM and CDR2 ANQGSEA. CDR3 sequence: CSVYGQLNTEAFF. The CDR3 nucleotides read TGCAGCGTCTACGGACAGCTGAACACTGAAGCTTTCTTT.

This clonotype was detected ten times or more. This chain uses TRBV6-5 with TRBJ2-3, with 15 bases fitting TRBD2. After removal of 4 bases from V and 5 bases from J, the junction contained 4 bases not matched to a gene. Germline V gene lookup returns CDR1 MNHEY and CDR2 SVGAGI. CDR3 length: 16 amino acids. CDR3 region: CASSSGLAGGRDTQYF. CDR3 nucleotides: TGTGCCAGCAGTTCGGGACTAGCGGGGGGCAGAGATACGCAGTATTTT.

This clonotype appeared many times. The chain is built from TRBV3-1 and TRBJ1-2, with TRBD1 matching 7 bases. The germline CDR1 and CDR2 sequences are LGHDT and YNNKEL (reference sequence). The V segment lost 0 bases and the J segment 0 bases; nucleotides outside the gene matches: 10. The CDR3 is made up of 18 amino acids. CDR3 bases: TGTGCCAGCAGCCAAGATTACGGAGGGGGCGCCTCTAACTATGGCTACACCTTC. Translating it yields CASSQDYGGGASNYGYTF.

This clonotype was seen a handful of times. The J gene is TRBJ2-1, the V gene TRBV11-3, with D perhaps given as TRBD1 or TRBD2 (6 bases each). Germline CDR1 is SGHNT and CDR2 is YENEEA. There are 13 residues in the CDR3. V was cut by 2 bases and J by 5 bases, with 7 bases left in between. The CDR3 bases are TGTGCCAGCAGCTTAAGGGGGGACAATGAGCAGTTCTTC. Translated: CASSLRGDNEQFF. Using reference TRBV11-3 and TRBJ2-1 for the parts outside the CDR3, the full variable domain is EAGVVQSPRYKIIEKKQPVAFWCNPISGHNTLYWYLQNLGQGPELLIRYENEEAVDDSQLPKDRFSAERLKGVDSTLKIQPAELGDSAVYLCASSLRGDNEQFFGPGTRLTVL.

This clonotype showed up many times. V gene TRBV19 combines with J gene TRBJ2-3; perhaps TRBD1 as D (5 bases). Germline V CDR1 and CDR2: LNHDA, SQIVND (reference sequence). There are 14 residues in the CDR3. V lost 1 base, J lost 5 bases, and 10 bases lay in between. CDR3 protein: CASSIGAGIDTQYF. The CDR3 region has the DNA TGTGCCAGTAGTATAGGCGCAGGGATAGATACGCAGTATTTT.

This clonotype turned up a few times. The chain links TRBV12-3 or TRBV12-4 to TRBJ1-1; 8 nucleotides match TRBD1. J lost 4 bases, V lost 3 bases, and 7 bases had no gene match. The CDR3 is 15 residues long. The CDR3 sequence is CASSFRQGRSTEAFF. DNA of the CDR3: TGTGCCAGCAGTTTTCGACAGGGGCGAAGCACTGAAGCTTTCTTT.

The rearrangement links TRBV28 to TRBJ2-3, with D perhaps matching TRBD1 (6 bases). CDR3 length: 14 residues. The germline V and J ends were trimmed by 3 bases and 4 bases, with 11 bases remaining between them. Germline V gene sequence: CDR1 MDHEN, CDR2 SYDVKM. The CDR3: CASSFSRGADTQYF. The CDR3, as DNA: TGTGCCAGCAGTTTCAGCAGGGGAGCAGATACGCAGTATTTT.

The chain is built from TRBV18 and TRBJ1-1; D is unresolved. The CDR3 length is 16 residues. Per germline, CDR1 KGHSH and CDR2 LQKENI. Between the trimmed V and J ends, which lost 2 bases and 1 base, there was a span of 14 bases. The CDR3 bases are TGTGCCAGCTCACCAAGGTCCCCGTCGGCGAACACTGAAGCTTTCTTT. This encodes CASSPRSPSANTEAFF.

This clonotype was counted many times. The gene calls are TRBV7-2 and TRBJ1-1; D call uncertain. V was shortened by 4 bases and J by 5 bases, with 14 bases between the two germline ends. Germline loops: CDR1 SGHTA, CDR2 FQGNSA. This CDR3 region has 14 residues. CDR3 DNA sequence: TGTGCCAGCAGCTCGATAAAGGTGGGGACTGAAGCTTTCTTT. Amino acids: CASSSIKVGTEAFF.

This clonotype was found many times. The chain is built from TRBV2 and TRBJ1-1, with D unclear. V gave up 1 base and J gave up 11 bases, with 11 bases separating them. Germline CDR1 and CDR2: SNHLY and FYNNEI. CDR3 length equals 12 residues. The CDR3 is CASSEDLGRAFF. CDR3 coding DNA: TGTGCCAGCAGTGAAGATTTGGGGAGGGCTTTCTTT.

This clonotype was recorded a few times. This chain joins TRBV3-1 and TRBJ1-2; TRBD1 is a possible D gene (5 bases). Germline V gene lookup returns CDR1 LGHDT and CDR2 YNNKEL (reference sequence). With 1 base removed from V and 2 bases from J, the gap between germline ends came to 11 bases. The CDR3 spans 15 residues. The CDR3 DNA reads as TGTGCCAGCAGCCAAGGACAGACGCCAAACTATGGCTACACCTTC. This translates into CASSQGQTPNYGYTF.

This clonotype showed up just a few times. V and J are TRBV28 and TRBJ1-2; weak D call: TRBD1 (6 bases). The V gene's germline CDR1 is MDHEN and CDR2 SYDVKM. Trimming took off 5 bases at V and 8 bases at J, with 15 bases between the two ends. The CDR3 has 13 amino acids. CDR3: CASSPAGGAGYTF. As DNA, the CDR3 is TGTGCCAGCAGTCCGGCGGGGGGCGCGGGCTACACCTTC.

Only a few counts were recorded for this clonotype. V usage is TRBV30 and J usage is TRBJ1-2; D remains unclear. The CDR3 runs to 12 residues. Deletions cut 1 base from V and 7 bases from J, with 10 bases between. Germline CDR1 reads GTSNPN; CDR2 reads SVGIG (reference sequence). This CDR3 reads CAWSAIPGGYTF. CDR3 DNA: TGTGCCTGGAGTGCTATCCCGGGTGGCTACACCTTC.

This sequence joins TRBV6-2 or TRBV6-3 and TRBJ2-7; possible D gene TRBD1, 6 bases. Germline assignment: CDR1 MNHEY and CDR2 SVGEGT. The V end was cut by 6 bases, the J end by 7 bases, with 19 bases between. This CDR3 spans 14 amino acids. Here the CDR3 reads CASSRRDTLGEQYF. The CDR3 DNA reads TGTGCCAGCAGCCGCCGGGACACTTTGGGGGAGCAGTACTTC.

This clonotype occurred many times. The rearrangement joins TRBV27 to TRBJ2-7; no reliable D call. There are 14 residues in the CDR3. V was trimmed by 2 bases and J by 3 bases, leaving 11 bases between them. The V gene's germline CDR1 is MNHEY and CDR2 SMNVEV (reference sequence). CDR3 region: CASSLSHSIYEQYF. The CDR3 nucleotides are TGTGCCAGCAGTTTAAGCCACAGCATCTACGAGCAGTACTTC.

V gene TRBV7-2 combines with J gene TRBJ2-3; TRBD2 is a possible D gene (5 bases). With 5 bases removed from V and 1 base from J, the gap between germline ends came to 16 bases. Germline lookup yields CDR1 SGHTA and CDR2 FQGNSA. The CDR3 length is 16 residues. The CDR3 sequence is CASSPIVLRGTDTQYF. CDR3 coding DNA: TGTGCCAGCAGCCCTATTGTCCTGAGGGGCACAGATACGCAGTATTTT.

The genes are TRBV2 and TRBJ2-3; D assignment may be TRBD1 or TRBD2 (5 bases each). Trimming took off 6 bases at V and 3 bases at J, with 10 bases between the two ends. The germline V gene encodes CDR1 SNHLY and CDR2 FYNNEI. This CDR3 comprises 13 residues. The CDR3 reads CASSRGETDTQYF. CDR3 bases: TGTGCCAGCAGCCGAGGGGAGACAGATACGCAGTATTTT.

V usage is TRBV5-5 and J usage is TRBJ1-3; D may be TRBD1 (5 bases). Deletions cut 1 base from V and 2 bases from J, with 10 bases between. The germline gives CDR1 SGHKS, CDR2 YYEKEE (reference sequence). This CDR3 comprises 15 residues. The CDR3 here is CASSLSGIAGNTIYF. CDR3 DNA sequence: TGTGCCAGCAGCTTGTCAGGGATAGCTGGAAACACCATATATTTT.

This clonotype was counted a few times. The chain employs TRBV7-8 and TRBJ2-1; 9 bases are a match to TRBD2. The CDR3 totals 16 residues. V shed 5 bases and J 4 bases; nucleotides not matched to a gene: 9. Germline CDR1 and CDR2: SGHVS and FQNEAQ. The CDR3 is CASSPGLALLYNEQFF. CDR3 bases: TGTGCCAGCAGCCCCGGACTAGCGCTACTGTACAATGAGCAGTTCTTC.

This clonotype was detected many times. This chain joins TRBV28 and TRBJ1-3; 10 bases match TRBD1. V lost 7 bases, J lost 4 bases, and 7 bases stayed unmatched. Germline-derived CDR1 and CDR2 are MDHEN and SYDVKM. This CDR3 is 15 amino acids long. The CDR3 here is CASNPGTGEGNTIYF. CDR3 in DNA: TGTGCCAGCAACCCCGGGACAGGGGAGGGAAACACCATATATTTT.